Following are 9 T cell receptor beta chains from one sample sequenced in a study of blood T cell repertoires in COVID-19. Method: immunoSEQ multiplex PCR; TCRdb's copy keeps in-frame clones and lacks some. The sample lists some 57,000 clones, over 85% occurring once. Source material: peripheral blood. Source of these receptors: a human donor in a cohort sampled during active COVID-19.

The rearrangement links TRBV28 to TRBJ1-6, with D tentatively TRBD1 (6 bases). The germline CDR1 and CDR2 sequences are MDHEN and SYDVKM. There are 13 residues in the CDR3. The V gene lost 7 bases and the J gene lost 4 bases, with 8 bases spanning the gap. The CDR3 reads CASIQGYNSPLHF. CDR3 DNA: TGTGCCAGCATCCAGGGGTATAATTCACCCCTCCACTTT.

The chain couples TRBV5-4 to TRBJ2-3, with D tentatively TRBD2 (5 bases). Germline CDR1 SGHNT, CDR2 YYREEE (reference sequence). The CDR3 sequence is 11 residues long. Deletions cut 3 bases from V and 8 bases from J, with 7 bases between. The CDR3 sequence is CASSSGVTQYF. CDR3 in DNA: TGTGCCAGCAGCTCCGGGGTTACGCAGTATTTT.

The rearrangement uses TRBV5-1 and TRBJ2-3; D may be TRBD2 (6 bases). V was clipped by 4 bases and J by 3 bases, with 15 bases between them. CDR1 is SGHRS, CDR2 YFSETQ, per germline. The CDR3 is made up of 15 amino acids. DNA for the CDR3: TGCGCCAGCAGCATAGGTTTTGGGAGGACAGATACGCAGTATTTT. Amino acids: CASSIGFGRTDTQYF.

This sequence joins TRBV2 and TRBJ2-1; tentatively, D is TRBD2 (5 bases). V lost 2 bases and J 3 bases, leaving 11 bases between the germline ends. Per germline, CDR1 SNHLY and CDR2 FYNNEI. This CDR3 has 15 amino acids. CDR3 bases: TGTGCCAGCAGTGAAAGGAGGAGCGTCTACAATGAGCAGTTCTTC. It translates to CASSERRSVYNEQFF.

The gene calls are TRBV7-3 and TRBJ1-1; 7 bases are a match to TRBD1. The germline V gene has CDR1 SGHTA and CDR2 FQGTGA. The J segment lost 1 base and the V segment lost 2 bases, leaving 4 bases of the junction unmatched. CDR3 size: 15 residues. CDR3 bases: TGTGCCAGCAGCTTAGTGGGACAGCCGAACACTGAAGCTTTCTTT. It encodes CASSLVGQPNTEAFF.

The chain links TRBV14 to TRBJ1-6; 10 bases agree with TRBD1. V trimming: 2 bases; J trimming: 0 bases; junction bases outside the gene matches: 4. Germline V gives CDR1 SGHDN, CDR2 FVKESK. This CDR3 region has 18 residues. The CDR3 nucleotides read TGTGCCAGCAGCCAACTAGGACAGGGGGTCTCCTATAATTCACCCCTCCACTTT. Its protein product is CASSQLGQGVSYNSPLHF.

This clone was detected once. The V and J genes are TRBV30 and TRBJ1-1, with D tentatively TRBD1 (5 bases). V was shortened by 0 bases and J by 10 bases, with 18 bases between the two germline ends. From germline, CDR1 is GTSNPN and CDR2 SVGIG (reference sequence). The CDR3 consists of 14 residues. Here the CDR3 reads CAWSVRAGVVGAFF. DNA for the CDR3: TGTGCCTGGAGTGTACGGGCGGGGGTCGTGGGAGCTTTCTTT.

The chain uses TRBV24-1 and TRBJ1-4; TRBD1 agrees at 10 bases. The J segment lost 6 bases and the V segment lost 6 bases, leaving 12 bases of the junction unmatched. Looked up from germline, CDR1 is KGHDR and CDR2 is SFDVKD. The CDR3 covers 17 residues. CDR3 in amino acids: CATSPAMGQGIYEKLFF. The CDR3 DNA is TGTGCCACCAGTCCGGCAATGGGACAGGGGATTTATGAAAAACTGTTTTTT.

The chain combines TRBV12-3 or TRBV12-4 with TRBJ1-2; no clear D. With 3 bases removed from V and 6 bases from J, the gap between germline ends came to 11 bases. This CDR3 has 13 amino acids. CDR3 in DNA: TGTGCCAGCAGTTTCCTAGGGAGTCATGGCTACACCTTC. As protein: CASSFLGSHGYTF.